This TCR beta chain comes out of a study of blood T cell repertoires in COVID-19. The overall study: Samples came from the United States, Italy and Spain, spanning acute and convalescent COVID-19. T cells, B-cell-depleted T cells, or PBMCs provided the cDNA or gDNA that served as material.

Measured with immunoSEQ multiplex PCR; TCRdb has only the in-frame clones, and not every one. This table has around 57,000 clones, approximately 88% appearing once. Deletions cut 7 bases from V and 10 bases from J, with 10 bases between. CDR1 and CDR2 (germline): SQVTM, ANQGSEA. This CDR3 has 10 amino acids. This clone is a singleton in its sample. The receptor was isolated from a human donor in a cohort sampled during active COVID-19. The sample was peripheral blood. V and J are TRBV29-1 and TRBJ1-4; TRBD1 is a possible D gene (5 bases). CDR3 amino acids: CSAFRGKLFF. The CDR3 bases are TGCAGCGCCTTTAGGGGAAAACTGTTTTTT.